The 25 T cell receptor beta chains given below trace back to one sample, sequenced in a study of cytomegalovirus exposure and HLA in healthy donors. Both 60 Vbeta primers and 13 Jbeta primers went into the PCR. Profiled with immunoSEQ multiplex PCR; TCRdb holds only in-frame clones, not every one. The sample contains 100,000 to 150,000 clones, approximately 79% of which appear only once. Specimen: PBMCs. The receptor source for this set is a man aged 25 to 40 in good health and CMV-seronegative.

The rearrangement uses TRBV6-5 and TRBJ1-2; 8 bases agree with TRBD1. CDR1 is MNHEY and CDR2 is SVGAGI in the germline V gene. This CDR3 has 14 amino acids. The ends lost 5 bases at V and 6 bases at J; junction bases unmatched: 8. Written as DNA, the CDR3 is TGTGCCAGCAGTCCCGGACAGGGATTGAATGGCTACACCTTC. This encodes CASSPGQGLNGYTF.

The V call is TRBV4-2, the J call TRBJ2-3; possibly TRBD2 for D (6 bases). CDR1 and CDR2 from the germline V gene are LGHNA and YNFKEQ. Trimming took 1 base from V and 1 from J, leaving 12 bases between them. The CDR3 extends over 16 amino acids. CDR3 in DNA: TGTGCCAGCAGCCAAGGTGTGACTAGAGGCACAGATACGCAGTATTTT. Protein product: CASSQGVTRGTDTQYF.

The chain has TRBV7-6 and TRBJ2-7; 7 bases are shared with TRBD2. Germline V lookup: CDR1 SGHVS, CDR2 FNYEAQ. The ends lost 3 bases at V and 5 bases at J; junction bases unmatched: 10. The CDR3 extends over 15 amino acids. The CDR3 coding sequence is TGTGCCAGCAGCTTGACTATAGCGGGTCTCCACGAGCAGTACTTC. It yields the protein CASSLTIAGLHEQYF.

J is TRBJ2-7 and V is TRBV7-9; D is possibly TRBD2 (6 bases). The V end was cut by 7 bases, the J end by 0 bases, with 22 bases between. There are 17 residues in the CDR3. Germline-derived CDR1 and CDR2 are SEHNR and FQNEAQ (reference sequence). In nucleotides, the CDR3 is TGTGCCAGCATCCAAATAGGAGGGGTTATTACCTCCTACGAGCAGTACTTC. It codes for CASIQIGGVITSYEQYF.

The rearrangement joins TRBV7-2 to TRBJ2-5; 7 bases fit TRBD1. Germline lookup yields CDR1 SGHTA and CDR2 FQGNSA. V lost 5 bases and J lost 4; bases outside the gene matches: 7. There are 14 residues in the CDR3. Here the CDR3 DNA reads TGTGCCAGCAGCCCTCGACAGGGACCAGAGACCCAGTACTTC. Residues: CASSPRQGPETQYF.

This chain joins TRBV30 and TRBJ2-2; no clear D gene. The CDR3 has 14 amino acids. Deletions cut 5 bases from V and 3 bases from J, with 13 bases between. The germline V gene encodes CDR1 GTSNPN and CDR2 SVGIG (reference sequence). This CDR3 reads CAWALVGDTGELFF. As DNA, the CDR3 is TGTGCCTGGGCCTTGGTGGGCGACACCGGGGAGCTGTTTTTT.

J is TRBJ1-2 and V is TRBV6-5, with D maybe TRBD1 (6 bases). Germline lookup yields CDR1 MNHEY and CDR2 SVGAGI. CDR3 size: 14 residues. V lost 5 bases, J lost 4 bases, and 14 bases lay in between. CDR3 amino acids: CASSGGGSRYGYTF. The CDR3 region has the DNA TGTGCCAGCAGTGGGGGGGGCAGTCGCTATGGCTACACCTTC.

This clone was found a few times. The CDR3 bases are TGTGCCAGCCGTACCAGGGGGCGGTTAGCTGGAAACACCATATATTTT. Encoded protein: CASRTRGRLAGNTIYF. This chain joins TRBV28 and TRBJ1-3; TRBD1 aligns across 8 bases. V shed 8 bases and J 2 bases; nucleotides not matched to a gene: 11. CDR3 size: 16 residues. Germline CDR1 is MDHEN and CDR2 is SYDVKM. Based on the CDR3 plus reference TRBV28 and TRBJ1-3, the full variable domain is DVKVTQSSRYLVKRTGEKVFLECVQDMDHENMFWYRQDPGLGLRLIYFSYDVKMKEKGDIPEGYSVSREKKERFSLILESASTNQTSMYLCASRTRGRLAGNTIYFGEGSWLTVV.

This clone occurred a few times. This chain uses TRBV5-1 with TRBJ2-7, with no clear D. This CDR3 is built from 13 residues. Germline-derived CDR1 and CDR2 are SGHRS and YFSETQ. V lost 0 bases to trimming and J lost 3 bases, with 7 bases between them. CDR3 in DNA: TGCGCCAGCAGCTTGGGGCCGGGCTACGAGCAGTACTTC. Amino acids: CASSLGPGYEQYF.

This chain uses TRBV6-6 with TRBJ2-3, with 7 bases lining up with TRBD1. The CDR3 covers 14 residues. V was clipped by 0 bases and J by 3 bases; unmatched bases: 0. Per the germline V gene, CDR1 is MNHNY and CDR2 is SVGAGI (reference sequence). CDR3 nucleotide sequence: TGTGCCAGCAGTTACTCGACAGGGACAGATACGCAGTATTTT. Translation gives CASSYSTGTDTQYF.

The genes are TRBV20-1 and TRBJ1-6; D is unresolved. The CDR3 totals 11 residues. V lost 5 bases and J lost 8, with 7 bases in between. From germline, CDR1 is DFQATT and CDR2 SNEGSKA (reference sequence). CDR3 sequence: CSASRDSPLHF. In nucleotides, the CDR3 is TGCAGTGCTTCGAGGGATTCACCCCTCCACTTT.

CDR3 coding DNA: TGTGCCAGCAGCCAAGGGTACGGGGGAGGGACTGAAGCTTTCTTT. Its protein product is CASSQGYGGGTEAFF. The gene calls are TRBV14 and TRBJ1-1; TRBD1 is a possible D gene (5 bases). The CDR3 loop spans 15 amino acids. Looked up from germline, CDR1 is SGHDN and CDR2 is FVKESK. The V and J ends lost 1 base and 5 bases respectively, with 14 bases between them.

This clone was seen a handful of times. The chain recombines TRBV28 with TRBJ1-5; D is ambiguous. The V end lost 8 bases, the J end lost 1 base, and 24 bases lay between the germline ends. The CDR3 runs to 18 residues. CDR1 MDHEN and CDR2 SYDVKM come from the germline V gene. CDR3 DNA: TGTGCCAGCCAGACTGCGCGGCCGCCCCGGGGAAGCAATCAGCCCCAGCATTTT. Its translation: CASQTARPPRGSNQPQHF.

A word on this clone: Compared with germline, one end of the junction differs, possibly owing to a read error. The V and J genes are TRBV6-1 and TRBJ1-4; 7 positions match TRBD1. CDR1 MNHNS and CDR2 SASEGT come from the germline V gene. There are 15 residues in the CDR3. The CDR3 nucleotides are TGTGCCAGCAGTGTTCTCGGGCAGGGGGGCGCCAAGGGAGTCTTT. It codes for CASSVLGQGGAKGVF.

J is TRBJ2-7 and V is TRBV19, with D possibly matching TRBD1 (7 bases). The CDR3 extends over 12 amino acids. The germline V gene has CDR1 LNHDA and CDR2 SQIVND (reference sequence). V was clipped by 5 bases and J by 4 bases, with 9 bases between them. The CDR3 reads CASSPGGYEQYF. The CDR3 DNA reads as TGTGCCAGTAGTCCAGGGGGGTACGAGCAGTACTTC.

This clone was detected once. The chain couples TRBV6-5 to TRBJ2-3, with D possibly matching TRBD2 (7 bases). The CDR3 spans 14 residues. CDR1 and CDR2 from the germline V gene are MNHEY and SVGAGI. V lost 6 bases, J lost 0 bases, and 10 bases lay in between. The CDR3 loop reads CASRGGASTDTQYF. The CDR3 nucleotides read TGTGCCAGCAGGGGGGGGGCCAGCACAGATACGCAGTATTTT.

CDR3 sequence reads: CASSLENPPRGGITDTQYF. CDR3 coding DNA: TGTGCCAGCAGCTTAGAGAACCCCCCTCGGGGGGGCATTACAGATACGCAGTATTTT. This chain joins TRBV7-8 and TRBJ2-3, with TRBD2 matching 8 bases. CDR3 length equals 19 residues. Unmatched junction bases numbered 15, after V lost 1 base and J lost 3 bases. Per germline, CDR1 SGHVS and CDR2 FQNEAQ.

This sequence joins TRBV7-8 and TRBJ2-3; 7 nucleotides agree with TRBD1. CDR1 is SGHVS and CDR2 is FQNEAQ in the germline V gene. The CDR3 has 15 residues. V shed 6 bases and J 4 bases; nucleotides not matched to a gene: 10. The chain's CDR3 is CASRGGTDLPDTQYF. CDR3 bases: TGTGCCAGCAGAGGTGGGACAGATCTCCCAGATACGCAGTATTTT.

The chain recombines TRBV29-1 with TRBJ2-5; D may be TRBD2 (6 bases). V lost 1 base, J lost 1 base, and 10 bases lay in between. CDR3 length: 14 amino acids. CDR1 is SQVTM, CDR2 ANQGSEA, per germline. CDR3 coding DNA: TGCAGCGTTGAAGCCCCGGGACTCCAAGAGACCCAGTACTTC. Its translation is CSVEAPGLQETQYF. The variable domain in full, completed from reference TRBV29-1 and TRBJ2-5, reads SAVISQKPSRDICQRGTSLTIQCQVDSQVTMMFWYRQQPGQSLTLIATANQGSEATYESGFVIDKFPISRPNLTFSTLTVSNMSPEDSSIYLCSVEAPGLQETQYFGPGTRLLVL.

CDR3 sequence: CASSSGLAGGTQYF. CDR3 DNA: TGTGCCAGCAGCTCGGGACTAGCGGGGGGGACGCAGTATTTT. The V call is TRBV7-9, the J call TRBJ2-3, with 16 bases fitting TRBD2. V dropped 4 bases and J dropped 9; count of bases not matched to a gene: 1. The CDR3 loop spans 14 amino acids. CDR1 and CDR2 (germline): SEHNR, FQNEAQ (reference sequence).

This clone appeared a few times. The chain uses TRBV9 and TRBJ2-3; 10 positions agree with TRBD2. Germline assignment: CDR1 SGDLS and CDR2 YYNGEE. This CDR3 region has 16 residues. V lost 4 bases, J lost 3 bases, and 8 bases stayed unmatched. CDR3 amino acids: CASSYNIAGGTDTQYF. The CDR3 DNA is TGTGCCAGCAGCTATAATATAGCGGGGGGTACAGATACGCAGTATTTT.

The chain uses TRBV19 and TRBJ1-5; 8 nucleotides line up with TRBD1. The CDR3 has 18 residues. Per germline, CDR1 LNHDA and CDR2 SQIVND (reference sequence). V lost 3 bases and J lost 7; bases outside the gene matches: 17. CDR3 in DNA: TGTGCCAGTAGTATGGGAGCAGGTGGGGCAGGGGGCCCCCAGCCCCAGCATTTT. Its translation: CASSMGAGGAGGPQPQHF. Full variable domain (rest looked up from reference TRBV19 and TRBJ1-5): DGGITQSPKYLFRKEGQNVTLSCEQNLNHDAMYWYRQDPGQGLRLIYYSQIVNDFQKGDIAEGYSVSREKKESFPLTVTSAQKNPTAFYLCASSMGAGGAGGPQPQHFGDGTRLSIL.

As to this clone: Within the sample, other DNA sequences also encode this same CDR3. The V call is TRBV5-1, the J call TRBJ2-5; D is ambiguous. This CDR3 spans 15 amino acids. The germline V gene encodes CDR1 SGHRS and CDR2 YFSETQ. With 0 bases removed from V and 1 base from J, the gap between germline ends came to 10 bases. CDR3 coding DNA: TGCGCCAGCAGCTTGGCCGGGTCGGGCCAAGAGACCCAGTACTTC. Amino acid sequence: CASSLAGSGQETQYF.

This clone was counted a few times. The V gene is TRBV6-5, the J gene TRBJ2-5, with unresolved D. Germline-derived CDR1 and CDR2 are MNHEY and SVGAGI. This CDR3 region has 11 residues. V was cut by 3 bases and J by 5 bases, with 4 bases left in between. The CDR3 sequence: CASSYMETQYF. The CDR3 DNA reads TGTGCCAGCAGTTATATGGAGACCCAGTACTTC.

V usage is TRBV28 and J usage is TRBJ2-5; D is perhaps TRBD2 (7 bases). V dropped 8 bases and J dropped 2 bases, with 18 bases sitting between them. CDR3 size: 15 residues. The germline V gene has CDR1 MDHEN and CDR2 SYDVKM. Here the CDR3 reads CASGLHKGGQETQYF. Written as DNA, the CDR3 is TGTGCCAGCGGATTGCACAAGGGGGGGCAAGAGACCCAGTACTTC.